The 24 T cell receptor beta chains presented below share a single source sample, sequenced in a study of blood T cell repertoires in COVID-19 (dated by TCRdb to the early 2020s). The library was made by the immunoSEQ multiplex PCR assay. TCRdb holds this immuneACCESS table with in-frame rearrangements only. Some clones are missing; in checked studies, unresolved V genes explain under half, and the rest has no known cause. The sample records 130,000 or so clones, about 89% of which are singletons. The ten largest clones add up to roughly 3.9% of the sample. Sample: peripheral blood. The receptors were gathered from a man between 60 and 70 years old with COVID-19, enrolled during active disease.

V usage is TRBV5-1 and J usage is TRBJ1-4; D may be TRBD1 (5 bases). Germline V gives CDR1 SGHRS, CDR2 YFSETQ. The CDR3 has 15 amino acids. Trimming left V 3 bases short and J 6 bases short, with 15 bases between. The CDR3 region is CASSYRGGEDEKLFF. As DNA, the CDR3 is TGCGCCAGCAGCTACCGTGGGGGGGAGGATGAAAAACTGTTTTTT.

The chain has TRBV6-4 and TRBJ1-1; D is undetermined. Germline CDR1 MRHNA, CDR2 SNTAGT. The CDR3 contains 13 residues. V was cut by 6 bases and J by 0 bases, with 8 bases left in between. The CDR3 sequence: CASSYELNTEAFF. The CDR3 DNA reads TGTGCCAGCAGCTATGAATTGAACACTGAAGCTTTCTTT.

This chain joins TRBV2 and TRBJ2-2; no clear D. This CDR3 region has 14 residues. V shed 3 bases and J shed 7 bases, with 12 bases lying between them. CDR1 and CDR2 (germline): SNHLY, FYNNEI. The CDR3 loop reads CASSDWSPGGELFF. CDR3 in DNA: TGTGCCAGCAGTGATTGGAGCCCTGGCGGGGAGCTGTTTTTT.

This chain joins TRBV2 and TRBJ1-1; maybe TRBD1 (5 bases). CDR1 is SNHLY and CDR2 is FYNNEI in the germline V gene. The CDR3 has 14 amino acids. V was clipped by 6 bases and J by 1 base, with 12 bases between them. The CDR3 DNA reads TGTGCCAGCAGAATGACAGCAGCGAACACTGAAGCTTTCTTT. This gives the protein CASRMTAANTEAFF.

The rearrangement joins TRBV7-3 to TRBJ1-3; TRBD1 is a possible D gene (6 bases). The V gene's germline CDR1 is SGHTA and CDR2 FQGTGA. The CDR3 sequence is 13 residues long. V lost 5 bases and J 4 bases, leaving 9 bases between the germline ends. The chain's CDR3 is CASSPQGGNTIYF. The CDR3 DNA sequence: TGTGCCAGCAGCCCTCAGGGGGGAAACACCATATATTTT.

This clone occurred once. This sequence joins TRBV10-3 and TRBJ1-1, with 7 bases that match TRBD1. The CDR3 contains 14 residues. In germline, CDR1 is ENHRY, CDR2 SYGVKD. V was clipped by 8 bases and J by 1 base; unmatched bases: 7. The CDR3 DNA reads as TGTGCCATCGGGCAGACAGGGAAGAACACTGAAGCTTTCTTT. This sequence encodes CAIGQTGKNTEAFF.

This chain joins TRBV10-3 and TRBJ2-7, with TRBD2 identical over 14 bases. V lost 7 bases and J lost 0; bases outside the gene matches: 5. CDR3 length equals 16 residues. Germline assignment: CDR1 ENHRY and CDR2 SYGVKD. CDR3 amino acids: CAINPGTSGSSYEQYF. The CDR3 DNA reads TGTGCCATCAATCCCGGGACTAGCGGGAGCTCCTACGAGCAGTACTTC.

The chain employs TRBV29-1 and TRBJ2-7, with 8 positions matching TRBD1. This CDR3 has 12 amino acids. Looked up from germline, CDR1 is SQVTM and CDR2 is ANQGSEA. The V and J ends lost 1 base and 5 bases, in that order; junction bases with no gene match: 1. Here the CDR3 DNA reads TGCAGCGTTGAAGCAGGGGGCGACGAGCAGTACTTC. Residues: CSVEAGGDEQYF.

The CDR3 is CASRTDRGADTQYF. The CDR3 coding sequence is TGTGCCAGCAGAACGGACAGGGGAGCAGATACGCAGTATTTT. The chain has TRBV6-5 and TRBJ2-3; 9 positions match TRBD1. Germline loops: CDR1 MNHEY, CDR2 SVGAGI. Trimming at V came to 6 bases and at J to 4 bases, leaving 5 bases not matched to a gene. The CDR3 is 14 residues long.

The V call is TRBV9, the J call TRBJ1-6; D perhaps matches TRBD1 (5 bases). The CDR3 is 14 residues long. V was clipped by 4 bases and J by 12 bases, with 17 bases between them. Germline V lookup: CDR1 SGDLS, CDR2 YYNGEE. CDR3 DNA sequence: TGTGCCAGCAGCTTGACAGATTATATGGAACCCCTCCACTTT. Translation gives CASSLTDYMEPLHF. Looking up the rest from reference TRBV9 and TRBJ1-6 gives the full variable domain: DSGVTQTPKHLITATGQRVTLRCSPRSGDLSVYWYQQSLDQGLQFLIQYYNGEERAKGNILERFSAQQFPDLHSELNLSSLELGDSALYFCASSLTDYMEPLHFGNGTRLTVT.

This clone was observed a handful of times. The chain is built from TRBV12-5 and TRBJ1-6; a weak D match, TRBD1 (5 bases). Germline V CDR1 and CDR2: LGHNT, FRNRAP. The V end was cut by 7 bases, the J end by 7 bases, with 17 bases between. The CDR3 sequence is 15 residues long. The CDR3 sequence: CASANQGSANSPLHF. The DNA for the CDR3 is TGTGCTAGTGCCAACCAGGGTTCGGCGAATTCACCCCTCCACTTT.

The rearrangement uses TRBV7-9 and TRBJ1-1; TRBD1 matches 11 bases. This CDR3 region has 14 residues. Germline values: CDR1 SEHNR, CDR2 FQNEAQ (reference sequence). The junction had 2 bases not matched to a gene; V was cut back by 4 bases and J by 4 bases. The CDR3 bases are TGTGCCAGCAGCTGGGACAGGGGGGGCACTGAAGCTTTCTTT. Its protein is CASSWDRGGTEAFF. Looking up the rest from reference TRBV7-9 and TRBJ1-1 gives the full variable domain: DTGVSQNPRHKITKRGQNVTFRCDPISEHNRLYWYRQTLGQGPEFLTYFQNEAQLEKSRLLSDRFSAERPKGSFSTLEIQRTEQGDSAMYLCASSWDRGGTEAFFGQGTRLTVV.

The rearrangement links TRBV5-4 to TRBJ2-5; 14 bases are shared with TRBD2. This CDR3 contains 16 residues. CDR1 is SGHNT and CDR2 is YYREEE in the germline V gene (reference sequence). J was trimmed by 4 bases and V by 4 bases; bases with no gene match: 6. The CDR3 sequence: CASSPGTSGGGETQYF. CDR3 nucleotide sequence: TGTGCCAGCAGCCCCGGGACTAGCGGGGGTGGAGAGACCCAGTACTTC. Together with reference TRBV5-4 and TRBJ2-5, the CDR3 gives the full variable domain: ETGVTQSPTHLIKTRGQQVTLRCSSQSGHNTVSWYQQALGQGPQFIFQYYREEENGRGNFPPRFSGLQFPNYSSELNVNALELDDSALYLCASSPGTSGGGETQYFGPGTRLLVL.

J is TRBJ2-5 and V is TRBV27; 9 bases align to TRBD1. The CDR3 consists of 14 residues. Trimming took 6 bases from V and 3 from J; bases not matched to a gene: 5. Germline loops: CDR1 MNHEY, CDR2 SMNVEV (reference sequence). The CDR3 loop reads CASRTGTGKETQYF. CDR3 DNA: TGTGCCAGCAGGACCGGGACAGGGAAAGAGACCCAGTACTTC.

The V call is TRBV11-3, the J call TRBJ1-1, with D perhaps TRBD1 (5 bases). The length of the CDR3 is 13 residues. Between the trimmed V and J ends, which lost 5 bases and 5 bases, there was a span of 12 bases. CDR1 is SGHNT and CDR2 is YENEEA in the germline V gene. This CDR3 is CASSADSWTEAFF. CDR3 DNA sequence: TGTGCCAGCAGCGCAGACAGCTGGACTGAAGCTTTCTTT.

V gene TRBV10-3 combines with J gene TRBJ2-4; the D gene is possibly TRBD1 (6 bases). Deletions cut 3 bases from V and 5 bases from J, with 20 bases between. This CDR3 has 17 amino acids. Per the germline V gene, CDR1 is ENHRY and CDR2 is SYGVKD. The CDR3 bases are TGTGCCATCAGTGATAGGTCGGTACAGGACAGCGAAAACATTCAGTACTTC. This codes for CAISDRSVQDSENIQYF.

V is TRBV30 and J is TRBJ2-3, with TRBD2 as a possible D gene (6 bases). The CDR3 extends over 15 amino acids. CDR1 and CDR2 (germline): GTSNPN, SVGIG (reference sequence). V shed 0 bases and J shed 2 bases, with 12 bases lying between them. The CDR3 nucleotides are TGTGCCTGGAGTGTACTCGCGGGACTCACAGATACGCAGTATTTT. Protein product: CAWSVLAGLTDTQYF.

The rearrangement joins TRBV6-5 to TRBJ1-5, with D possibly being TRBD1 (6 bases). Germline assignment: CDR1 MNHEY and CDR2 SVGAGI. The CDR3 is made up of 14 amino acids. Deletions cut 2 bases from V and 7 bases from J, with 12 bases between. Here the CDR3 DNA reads TGTGCCAGCAGTTACCGAGGGGGAAACCAGCCCCAGCATTTT. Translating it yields CASSYRGGNQPQHF.

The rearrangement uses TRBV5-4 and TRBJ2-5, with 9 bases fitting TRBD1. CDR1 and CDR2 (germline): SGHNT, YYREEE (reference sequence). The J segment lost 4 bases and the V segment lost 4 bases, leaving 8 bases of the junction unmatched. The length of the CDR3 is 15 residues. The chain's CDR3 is CASSQQGATGETQYF. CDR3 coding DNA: TGTGCCAGCAGCCAACAGGGGGCGACGGGAGAGACCCAGTACTTC.

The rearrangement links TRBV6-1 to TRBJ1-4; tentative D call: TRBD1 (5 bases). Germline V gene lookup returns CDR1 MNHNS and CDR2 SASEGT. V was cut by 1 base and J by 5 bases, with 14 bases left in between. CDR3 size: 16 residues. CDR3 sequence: CASSEVGHAPNEKLFF. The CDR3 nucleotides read TGTGCCAGCAGTGAAGTTGGACACGCACCGAATGAAAAACTGTTTTTT.

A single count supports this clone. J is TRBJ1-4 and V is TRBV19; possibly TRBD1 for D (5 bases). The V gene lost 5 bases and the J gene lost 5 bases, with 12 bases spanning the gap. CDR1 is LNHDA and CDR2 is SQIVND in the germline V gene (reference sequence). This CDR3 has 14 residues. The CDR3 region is CASSLGTFNEKLFF. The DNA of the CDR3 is TGTGCCAGTAGTCTCGGGACTTTCAATGAAAAACTGTTTTTT.

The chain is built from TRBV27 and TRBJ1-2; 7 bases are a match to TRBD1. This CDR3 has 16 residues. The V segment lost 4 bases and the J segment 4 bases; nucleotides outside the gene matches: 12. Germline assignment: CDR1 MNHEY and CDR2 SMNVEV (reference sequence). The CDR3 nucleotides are TGTGCCAGCAGTTCTAAGGGGGCGACGTTCGCCTATGGCTACACCTTC. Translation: CASSSKGATFAYGYTF.

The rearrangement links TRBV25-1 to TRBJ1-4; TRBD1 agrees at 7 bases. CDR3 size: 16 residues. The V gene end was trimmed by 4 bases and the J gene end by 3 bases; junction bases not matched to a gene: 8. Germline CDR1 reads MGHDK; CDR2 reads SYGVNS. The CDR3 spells CASSVRGTAANEKLFF. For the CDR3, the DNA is TGTGCCAGCAGTGTCAGGGGGACAGCGGCTAATGAAAAACTGTTTTTT.

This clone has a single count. CDR3 DNA sequence: TGTGCCAGCAGCCAAGAAGCTTCGTTTGGCAGGGAAACCTACGAGCAGTACTTC. Protein: CASSQEASFGRETYEQYF. The V call is TRBV3-1 (or the pseudogene TRBV3-2), the J call TRBJ2-7; possibly TRBD1 for D (5 bases). The CDR3 consists of 18 residues. Trimming took off 0 bases at V and 2 bases at J, with 20 bases between the two ends. Germline V gives CDR1 LGHDT, CDR2 YNNKEL (reference sequence).